Presented here are 11 T cell receptor beta chains from one specimen sequenced in a study of T cell changes during pregnancy in multiple sclerosis. Only in-frame clones appear in the TCRdb table, and some are missing; sequencing was by immunoSEQ multiplex PCR. The sample lists 100,000 or so clones; 90% to 95% were seen once. The sequencing used peripheral blood, collected in the third trimester of pregnancy. These receptors all stem from a female donor with multiple sclerosis, enrolled in a pregnancy study.

The chain links TRBV15 to TRBJ2-3; tentative D call: TRBD2 (6 bases). The germline gives CDR1 LNHNV, CDR2 YYDKDF (reference sequence). The CDR3 consists of 17 residues. With 0 bases removed from V and 7 bases from J, the gap between germline ends came to 20 bases. The DNA for the CDR3 is TGTGCCACCAGCAGAGATAAAGGGCCTCGAGGACTACATACGCAGTATTTT. Protein sequence: CATSRDKGPRGLHTQYF. Together with reference TRBV15 and TRBJ2-3, the CDR3 gives the full variable domain: DAMVIQNPRYQVTQFGKPVTLSCSQTLNHNVMYWYQQKSSQAPKLLFHYYDKDFNNEADTPDNFQSRRPNTSFCFLDIRSPGLGDTAMYLCATSRDKGPRGLHTQYFGPGTRLTVL.

V is TRBV7-6 and J is TRBJ2-7; D is possibly TRBD1 (5 bases). The germline gives CDR1 SGHVS, CDR2 FNYEAQ. The CDR3 runs to 13 residues. The germline V and J ends were trimmed by 0 bases and 2 bases, with 5 bases remaining between them. The CDR3 loop is CASSLAGAYEQYF. As DNA, the CDR3 is TGTGCCAGCAGCTTAGCAGGGGCCTACGAGCAGTACTTC.

The V gene is TRBV27, the J gene TRBJ1-2; 8 bases are shared with TRBD1. Germline values: CDR1 MNHEY, CDR2 SMNVEV (reference sequence). There are 14 residues in the CDR3. J was trimmed by 7 bases and V by 7 bases; bases with no gene match: 11. CDR3 residues: CASTSRGRPGGYTF. The CDR3 nucleotides are TGTGCCAGCACATCCAGGGGGCGCCCGGGTGGCTACACCTTC.

The chain uses TRBV9 and TRBJ2-6; tentatively, D is TRBD1 (6 bases). The germline CDR1 and CDR2 sequences are SGDLS and YYNGEE. The CDR3 sequence is 17 residues long. The V end was cut by 5 bases, the J end by 0 bases, with 15 bases between. The CDR3 bases are TGTGCCAGCAGTACCGGGACAACCTCCTCTGGGGCCAACGTCCTGACTTTC. It is translated as CASSTGTTSSGANVLTF.

Details on this clone: One end of the junction does not line up with germline, which may come from a read error. The J gene is TRBJ2-5, the V gene TRBV7-7; D might be TRBD1 (5 bases). The CDR3 runs 14 residues. Germline CDR1 SSHAT, CDR2 FNYEAQ (reference sequence). CDR3 sequence reads: CASSLGQAGETQYF. CDR3 sequence (DNA): TGTGCTAGCAGCTTGGGGCAGGCAGGGGAGACCCAGTACTTC.

The rearrangement joins TRBV7-9 to TRBJ2-3; a possible D gene is TRBD2 (6 bases). Germline V CDR1 and CDR2: SEHNR, FQNEAQ (reference sequence). The CDR3 is made up of 14 amino acids. V lost 5 bases and J lost 3, with 12 bases in between. The CDR3, as DNA: TGTGCCAGCAGCGGACTACTTAATACAGATACGCAGTATTTT. It yields the protein CASSGLLNTDTQYF.

This sequence joins TRBV15 and TRBJ2-5; the D gene is possibly TRBD2 (6 bases). Germline CDR1 and CDR2: LNHNV and YYDKDF (reference sequence). The V and J ends lost 0 bases and 2 bases respectively, with 16 bases between them. The CDR3 totals 17 residues. In DNA form, the CDR3 reads TGTGCCACCAGCAGAGATCCCCCAGACAGCGGGCAAGAGACCCAGTACTTC. Encoded protein: CATSRDPPDSGQETQYF.

This clone appeared once. The chain carries TRBV2 and TRBJ2-1, with 9 bases that match TRBD1. CDR1 is SNHLY and CDR2 is FYNNEI in the germline V gene. Unmatched junction bases numbered 4, after V lost 9 bases and J lost 7 bases. There are 12 residues in the CDR3. The CDR3 loop reads CASGTGSNEQFF. CDR3 sequence (DNA): TGTGCCAGTGGGACAGGGTCTAATGAGCAGTTCTTC.

The chain carries TRBV29-1 and TRBJ2-7, with no clear D. Germline V CDR1 and CDR2: SQVTM, ANQGSEA. The CDR3 spans 12 residues. V lost 4 bases to trimming and J lost 5 bases, with 12 bases between them. The CDR3 here is CSVGPTGHEQYF. The CDR3 bases are TGCAGCGTTGGCCCTACGGGTCACGAGCAGTACTTC.

The genes are TRBV6-5 and TRBJ2-7, with 11 bases matching TRBD2. Germline loops: CDR1 MNHEY, CDR2 SVGAGI. V lost 4 bases to trimming and J lost 2 bases; unmatched junction nucleotides: 4. The CDR3 has 15 residues. The CDR3 protein is CASSSGTSGPYEQYF. The CDR3 DNA reads as TGTGCCAGCAGTTCCGGGACTAGCGGACCCTACGAGCAGTACTTC.

The chain uses TRBV4-3 and TRBJ2-5, with a weak D call TRBD2 (6 bases). The CDR3 has 16 residues. The germline V gene has CDR1 LGHNA and CDR2 YSLEER. V lost 1 base and J 1 base, leaving 13 bases between the germline ends. CDR3 nucleotide sequence: TGCGCCAGCAGCCAAGGGAGCGGAGGGGCCCAAGAGACCCAGTACTTC. It codes for CASSQGSGGAQETQYF.